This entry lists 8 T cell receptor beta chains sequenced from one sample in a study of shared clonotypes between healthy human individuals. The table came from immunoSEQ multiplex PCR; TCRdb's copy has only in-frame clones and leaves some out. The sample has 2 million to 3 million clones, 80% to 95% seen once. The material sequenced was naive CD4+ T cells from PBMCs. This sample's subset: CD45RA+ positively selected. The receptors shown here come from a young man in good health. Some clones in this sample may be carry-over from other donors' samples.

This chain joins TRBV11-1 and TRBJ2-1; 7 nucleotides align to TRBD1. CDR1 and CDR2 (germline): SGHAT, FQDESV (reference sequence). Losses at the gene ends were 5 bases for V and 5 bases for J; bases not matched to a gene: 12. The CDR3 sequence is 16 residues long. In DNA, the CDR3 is TGTGCCAGCAGCCTAGGGATAGGGACAGCGAACAATGAGCAGTTCTTC. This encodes CASSLGIGTANNEQFF.

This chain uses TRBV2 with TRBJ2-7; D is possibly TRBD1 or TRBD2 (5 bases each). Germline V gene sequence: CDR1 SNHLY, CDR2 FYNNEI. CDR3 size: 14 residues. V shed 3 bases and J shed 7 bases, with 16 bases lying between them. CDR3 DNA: TGTGCCAGCAGTGAGACCGGGGCGTCCAGGGAGCAGTACTTC. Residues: CASSETGASREQYF.

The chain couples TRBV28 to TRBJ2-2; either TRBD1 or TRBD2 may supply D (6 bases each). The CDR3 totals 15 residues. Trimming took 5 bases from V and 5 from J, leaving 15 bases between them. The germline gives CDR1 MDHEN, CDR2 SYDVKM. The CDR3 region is CASSVADSRTGELFF. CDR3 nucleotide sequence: TGTGCCAGCAGTGTAGCGGACAGCAGAACCGGGGAGCTGTTTTTT. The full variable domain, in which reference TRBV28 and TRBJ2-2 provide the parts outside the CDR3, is DVKVTQSSRYLVKRTGEKVFLECVQDMDHENMFWYRQDPGLGLRLIYFSYDVKMKEKGDIPEGYSVSREKKERFSLILESASTNQTSMYLCASSVADSRTGELFFGEGSRLTVL.

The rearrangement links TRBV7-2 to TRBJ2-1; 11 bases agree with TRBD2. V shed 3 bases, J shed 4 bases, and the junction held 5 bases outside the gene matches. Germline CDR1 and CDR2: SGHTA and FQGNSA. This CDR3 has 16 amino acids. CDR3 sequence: CASSFTGTSGYNEQFF. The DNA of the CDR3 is TGTGCCAGCAGCTTTACCGGGACTAGCGGATACAATGAGCAGTTCTTC. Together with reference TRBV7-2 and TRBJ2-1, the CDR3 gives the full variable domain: GAGVSQSPSNKVTEKGKDVELRCDPISGHTALYWYRQSLGQGLEFLIYFQGNSAPDKSGLPSDRFSAERTGGSVSTLTIQRTQQEDSAVYLCASSFTGTSGYNEQFFGPGTRLTVL.

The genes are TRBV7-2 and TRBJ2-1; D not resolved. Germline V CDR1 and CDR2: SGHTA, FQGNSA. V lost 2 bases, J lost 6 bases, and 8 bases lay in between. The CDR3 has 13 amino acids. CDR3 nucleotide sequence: TGTGCCAGCAGCTTACTCAACAGCAATGAGCAGTTCTTC. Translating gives CASSLLNSNEQFF.

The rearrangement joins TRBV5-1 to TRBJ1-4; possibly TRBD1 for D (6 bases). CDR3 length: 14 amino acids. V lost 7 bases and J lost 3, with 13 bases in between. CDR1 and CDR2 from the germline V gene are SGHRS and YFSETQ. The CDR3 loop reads CASRDGGPNEKLFF. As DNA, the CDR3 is TGCGCCAGCCGGGACGGGGGGCCTAATGAAAAACTGTTTTTT.

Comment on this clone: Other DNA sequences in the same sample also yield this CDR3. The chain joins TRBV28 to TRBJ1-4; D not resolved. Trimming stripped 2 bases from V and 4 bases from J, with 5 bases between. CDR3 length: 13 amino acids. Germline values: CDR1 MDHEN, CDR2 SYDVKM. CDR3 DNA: TGTGCCAGCAGTTTAGTGGGTAATGAAAAACTGTTTTTT. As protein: CASSLVGNEKLFF.

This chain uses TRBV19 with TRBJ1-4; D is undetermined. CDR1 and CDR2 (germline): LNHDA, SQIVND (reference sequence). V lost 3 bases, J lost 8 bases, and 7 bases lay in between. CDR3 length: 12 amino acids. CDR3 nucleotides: TGTGCCAGTAGTATCTTTGGAGAAAAACTGTTTTTT. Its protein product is CASSIFGEKLFF.